Each of the 24 T cell receptor beta chains below was sequenced from the same sample in a study of cytomegalovirus exposure and HLA in healthy donors. PCR primers comprised 60 Vbeta and 13 Jbeta primers. Data came from immunoSEQ multiplex PCR; TCRdb stores just in-frame clones and leaves some out. This sample has some 85,000 clones, with approximately 84% found just once. The specimen was PBMCs. These receptors all stem from a woman between 45 and 60 years old in good health and CMV-seronegative.

This chain uses TRBV27 with TRBJ1-2; 8 bases are a match to TRBD1. CDR3 length: 14 amino acids. Trimming cost V 5 bases and J 5 bases; bases outside gene matches: 7. CDR1 MNHEY and CDR2 SMNVEV come from the germline V gene (reference sequence). CDR3 in amino acids: CASSPGQGSYGYTF. CDR3 nucleotide sequence: TGTGCCAGCAGTCCCGGACAGGGCTCGTATGGCTACACCTTC.

The chain joins TRBV19 to TRBJ1-2; D remains unclear. The CDR3 is 14 residues long. V dropped 5 bases and J dropped 2 bases, with 12 bases sitting between them. CDR1 and CDR2 from the germline V gene are LNHDA and SQIVND (reference sequence). The CDR3 reads CASSDLSGNYGYTF. The CDR3 DNA follows: TGTGCCAGTAGTGACCTGAGCGGAAACTATGGCTACACCTTC.

The gene calls are TRBV9 and TRBJ1-4; the match to TRBD1 covers 8 bases. The CDR3 consists of 15 residues. V gave up 4 bases and J gave up 0 bases; unmatched junction bases: 2. Looked up from germline, CDR1 is SGDLS and CDR2 is YYNGEE. CDR3 residues: CASSPTGATNEKLFF. CDR3 coding DNA: TGTGCCAGCAGCCCGACAGGGGCAACTAATGAAAAACTGTTTTTT. Looking up the rest from reference TRBV9 and TRBJ1-4 gives the full variable domain: DSGVTQTPKHLITATGQRVTLRCSPRSGDLSVYWYQQSLDQGLQFLIQYYNGEERAKGNILERFSAQQFPDLHSELNLSSLELGDSALYFCASSPTGATNEKLFFGSGTQLSVL.

The chain carries TRBV9 and TRBJ1-1; 12 nucleotides line up with TRBD1. This CDR3 contains 16 residues. The germline gives CDR1 SGDLS, CDR2 YYNGEE. The J segment lost 7 bases and the V segment lost 4 bases, leaving 11 bases of the junction unmatched. CDR3 residues: CASSSKPGQGAGEAFF. DNA of the CDR3: TGTGCCAGCAGCTCTAAACCGGGACAGGGGGCAGGTGAAGCTTTCTTT.

The chain couples TRBV6-1 to TRBJ1-4; 7 nucleotides line up with TRBD1. Trimming at V came to 1 base and at J to 7 bases, leaving 12 bases not matched to a gene. The CDR3 length is 17 residues. The germline CDR1 and CDR2 sequences are MNHNS and SASEGT. The CDR3: CASSEGKGAQWVEKLFF. The CDR3 nucleotides read TGTGCCAGCAGTGAAGGGAAGGGGGCGCAATGGGTTGAAAAACTGTTTTTT.

This clone was observed a handful of times. The chain joins TRBV6-1 to TRBJ1-1, with D maybe TRBD1 (6 bases). The germline gives CDR1 MNHNS, CDR2 SASEGT. The CDR3 consists of 13 residues. V lost 6 bases to trimming and J lost 3 bases, with 11 bases between them. The CDR3 is CASSEQGYTEAFF. The CDR3, as DNA: TGTGCCAGCAGCGAACAGGGTTACACTGAAGCTTTCTTT.

This clone occurred once. The V call is TRBV27, the J call TRBJ2-7, with D possibly TRBD1 on 6 matching bases. V gave up 6 bases and J gave up 0 bases, with 15 bases separating them. CDR3 length equals 15 residues. Germline values: CDR1 MNHEY, CDR2 SMNVEV (reference sequence). This CDR3 reads CASSERVQGSYEQYF. The DNA for the CDR3 is TGTGCCAGCAGCGAAAGGGTACAGGGCTCCTACGAGCAGTACTTC.

The chain is built from TRBV19 and TRBJ2-3, with D unclear. The CDR3 has 10 amino acids. Trimming cost V 7 bases and J 9 bases, with 8 bases left between them. Germline CDR1 reads LNHDA; CDR2 reads SQIVND (reference sequence). CDR3: CASKRETQYF. Written as DNA, the CDR3 is TGTGCCAGTAAGCGAGAAACGCAGTATTTT. The full variable domain, rest sourced from reference TRBV19 and TRBJ2-3, is DGGITQSPKYLFRKEGQNVTLSCEQNLNHDAMYWYRQDPGQGLRLIYYSQIVNDFQKGDIAEGYSVSREKKESFPLTVTSAQKNPTAFYLCASKRETQYFGPGTRLTVL.

The J gene is TRBJ2-7, the V gene TRBV5-5, with 7 bases identical to TRBD2. The ends lost 1 base at V and 0 bases at J; junction bases unmatched: 4. Germline loops: CDR1 SGHKS, CDR2 YYEKEE (reference sequence). The CDR3 is made up of 15 amino acids. The CDR3 sequence is CASSLRAGDSYEQYV. The CDR3 DNA follows: TGTGCCAGCAGCTTGCGTGCGGGGGACTCCTACGAGCAGTACGTC.

V gene TRBV10-3 combines with J gene TRBJ2-1; 7 bases line up with TRBD2. Losses at the gene ends were 6 bases for V and 2 bases for J; bases not matched to a gene: 7. Germline CDR1 and CDR2: ENHRY and SYGVKD. The CDR3 runs to 15 residues. CDR3 in amino acids: CAIRGSGSTYNEQFF. The CDR3 DNA is TGTGCCATCAGAGGTAGCGGGTCTACCTACAATGAGCAGTTCTTC.

This sequence joins TRBV25-1 and TRBJ2-7; a weak D match, TRBD1 (6 bases). Germline V gene lookup returns CDR1 MGHDK and CDR2 SYGVNS. V shed 10 bases and J shed 4 bases, with 20 bases lying between them. The CDR3 length is 14 residues. The CDR3 spells CATSRQGTSYEQYF. In DNA form, the CDR3 reads TGTGCCACAAGCAGGCAGGGGACATCGTACGAGCAGTACTTC.

The V gene is TRBV27, the J gene TRBJ1-4, with 10 bases identical to TRBD1. V was pared by 3 bases and J by 4 bases, with 5 bases of the junction left unmatched. The CDR3 length is 16 residues. Germline-derived CDR1 and CDR2 are MNHEY and SMNVEV (reference sequence). The CDR3 bases are TGTGCCAGCAGTTTCCTTGGGACAGGGGATAATGAAAAACTGTTTTTT. Translated, it gives CASSFLGTGDNEKLFF.

The V call is TRBV15, the J call TRBJ2-1; 8 positions match TRBD1. This CDR3 spans 15 amino acids. Trimming removed 1 base from V and 3 bases from J; junction bases left unmatched: 2. Germline lookup yields CDR1 LNHNV and CDR2 YYDKDF (reference sequence). Written as DNA, the CDR3 is TGTGCCACCAGCAGAGGGACAGGGTACTACAATGAGCAGTTCTTC. Translated: CATSRGTGYYNEQFF. The full variable domain, with the rest looked up from reference TRBV15 and TRBJ2-1, is DAMVIQNPRYQVTQFGKPVTLSCSQTLNHNVMYWYQQKSSQAPKLLFHYYDKDFNNEADTPDNFQSRRPNTSFCFLDIRSPGLGDTAMYLCATSRGTGYYNEQFFGPGTRLTVL.

CDR3 in amino acids: CASRVTGDANEKLFF. CDR3 bases: TGCGCCAGCAGGGTGACAGGGGATGCTAATGAAAAACTGTTTTTT. The chain combines TRBV5-1 with TRBJ1-4; TRBD1 matches at 8 bases. After removal of 5 bases from V and 3 bases from J, the junction contained 6 bases not matched to a gene. Germline loops: CDR1 SGHRS, CDR2 YFSETQ. This CDR3 has 15 amino acids.

The chain recombines TRBV7-9 with TRBJ1-1; 7 nucleotides agree with TRBD1. V lost 5 bases and J lost 5; bases outside the gene matches: 8. In germline, CDR1 is SEHNR, CDR2 FQNEAQ (reference sequence). The CDR3 totals 14 residues. CDR3 DNA: TGTGCCAGCAGCACCAGACAGGGTGGAACTGAAGCTTTCTTT. This sequence encodes CASSTRQGGTEAFF.

J is TRBJ2-5 and V is TRBV30; TRBD2 matches at 7 bases. The CDR3 extends over 14 amino acids. Germline assignment: CDR1 GTSNPN and CDR2 SVGIG (reference sequence). V was pared by 3 bases and J by 4 bases, with 8 bases of the junction left unmatched. The CDR3 here is CAWRASGVRETQYF. In nucleotides, the CDR3 is TGTGCCTGGAGGGCTAGCGGAGTAAGAGAGACCCAGTACTTC.

This chain joins TRBV2 and TRBJ1-2; the D is unclear. Trimming pared 2 bases from V and 6 bases from J, leaving 13 bases between. Germline CDR1 is SNHLY and CDR2 is FYNNEI. The CDR3 has 14 amino acids. The CDR3 nucleotides are TGTGCCAGCAGTGAAAATGACTACCGGGATGGCTACACCTTC. Translation: CASSENDYRDGYTF.

V usage is TRBV19 and J usage is TRBJ1-5; D uncertain. V gave up 5 bases and J gave up 2 bases, with 7 bases separating them. Germline-derived CDR1 and CDR2 are LNHDA and SQIVND (reference sequence). This CDR3 spans 13 amino acids. The CDR3 loop reads CASSPIGNQPQHF. CDR3 DNA: TGTGCCAGTAGTCCTATCGGCAATCAGCCCCAGCATTTT.

The chain joins TRBV4-1 to TRBJ1-1, with D possibly matching TRBD1 (5 bases). Germline V gene sequence: CDR1 MGHRA, CDR2 YSYEKL. The length of the CDR3 is 14 residues. Trimming took 6 bases from V and 4 from J, leaving 15 bases between them. As DNA, the CDR3 is TGCGCCAGCAGTCACCCTGACAGATTCACTGAAGCTTTCTTT. It codes for CASSHPDRFTEAFF.

The chain joins TRBV7-3 to TRBJ2-7; 14 positions agree with TRBD2. Unmatched junction bases numbered 5, after V lost 4 bases and J lost 3 bases. The CDR3 consists of 16 residues. The germline CDR1 and CDR2 sequences are SGHTA and FQGTGA. The CDR3 protein is CASSSFGTSGGYEQYV. The CDR3 DNA reads TGTGCCAGCAGCTCCTTCGGGACTAGCGGGGGCTACGAGCAGTACGTC.

This chain connects TRBV12-5 to TRBJ2-1, with D possibly TRBD2 on 6 matching bases. V gave up 3 bases and J gave up 5 bases, with 23 bases separating them. The CDR3 runs 18 residues. Germline CDR1 is LGHNT and CDR2 is FRNRAP. CDR3 sequence reads: CASGFGAAGLRTNNEQFF. CDR3 in DNA: TGTGCTAGTGGTTTTGGGGCTGCCGGGCTACGGACTAACAATGAGCAGTTCTTC.

The V call is TRBV19, the J call TRBJ1-2; 7 bases agree with TRBD1. J was trimmed by 0 bases and V by 0 bases; bases with no gene match: 7. This CDR3 spans 17 amino acids. Germline lookup yields CDR1 LNHDA and CDR2 SQIVND (reference sequence). CDR3 nucleotide sequence: TGTGCCAGTAGTATAGAGATGGGGACAGCTGCTAACTATGGCTACACCTTC. It yields the protein CASSIEMGTAANYGYTF.

V is TRBV7-8 and J is TRBJ1-2, with a tentative D call TRBD1 (6 bases). The CDR3 sequence is 15 residues long. The ends were cut back, 2 bases at V and 4 bases at J, with 14 bases in the middle. In germline, CDR1 is SGHVS, CDR2 FQNEAQ. The CDR3 loop reads CASSLYQGPVYGYTF. For the CDR3, the DNA is TGTGCCAGCAGCTTATATCAGGGGCCGGTCTATGGCTACACCTTC. Full variable domain (missing parts from reference TRBV7-8 and TRBJ1-2): GAGVSQSPRYKVAKRGQDVALRCDPISGHVSLFWYQQALGQGPEFLTYFQNEAQLDKSGLPSDRFFAERPEGSVSTLKIQRTQQEDSAVYLCASSLYQGPVYGYTFGSGTRLTVV.

In this sample, this clone turned up a few times. A junction boundary mismatches the germline segment, possibly from a read error. The sample contains more than one DNA sequence encoding this CDR3. The V gene is TRBV6-1, the J gene TRBJ1-6; D is undetermined. Looked up from germline, CDR1 is MNHNS and CDR2 is SASEGT. The CDR3 runs 19 residues. The CDR3 loop reads CASSDHPFVRSSYNSPLHF. In nucleotides, the CDR3 is TGTGCCAGCAGTGACCATCCGTTTGTTCGGAGCTCCTATAATTCCCCCCTCCACTTT.